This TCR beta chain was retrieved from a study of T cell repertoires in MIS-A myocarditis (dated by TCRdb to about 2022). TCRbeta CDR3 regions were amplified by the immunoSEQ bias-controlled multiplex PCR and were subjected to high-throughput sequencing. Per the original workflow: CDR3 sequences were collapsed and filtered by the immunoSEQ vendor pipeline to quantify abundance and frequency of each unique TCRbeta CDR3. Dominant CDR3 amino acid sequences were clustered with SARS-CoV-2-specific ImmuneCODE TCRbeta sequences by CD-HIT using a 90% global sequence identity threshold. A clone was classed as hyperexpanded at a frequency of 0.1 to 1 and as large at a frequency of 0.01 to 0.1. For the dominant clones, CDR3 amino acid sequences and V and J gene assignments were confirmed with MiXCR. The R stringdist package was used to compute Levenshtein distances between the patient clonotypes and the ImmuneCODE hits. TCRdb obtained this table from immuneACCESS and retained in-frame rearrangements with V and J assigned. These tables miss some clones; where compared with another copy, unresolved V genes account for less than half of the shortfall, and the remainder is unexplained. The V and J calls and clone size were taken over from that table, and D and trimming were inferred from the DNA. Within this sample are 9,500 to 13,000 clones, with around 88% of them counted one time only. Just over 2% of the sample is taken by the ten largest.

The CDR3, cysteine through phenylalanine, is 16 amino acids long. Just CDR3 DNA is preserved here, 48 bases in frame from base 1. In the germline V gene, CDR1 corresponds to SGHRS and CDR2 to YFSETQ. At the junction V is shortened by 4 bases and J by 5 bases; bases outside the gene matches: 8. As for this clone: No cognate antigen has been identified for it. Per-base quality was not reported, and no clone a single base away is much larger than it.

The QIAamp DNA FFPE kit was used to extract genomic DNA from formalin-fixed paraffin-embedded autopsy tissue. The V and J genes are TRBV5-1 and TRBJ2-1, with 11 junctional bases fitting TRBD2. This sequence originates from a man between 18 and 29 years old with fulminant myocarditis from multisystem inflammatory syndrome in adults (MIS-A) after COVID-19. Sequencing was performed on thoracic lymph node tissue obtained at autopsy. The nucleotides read TGCGCCAGCAGCCGTTCTGGGACTAGCGGTGACAATGAGCAGTTCTTC. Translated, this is CASSRSGTSGDNEQFF.